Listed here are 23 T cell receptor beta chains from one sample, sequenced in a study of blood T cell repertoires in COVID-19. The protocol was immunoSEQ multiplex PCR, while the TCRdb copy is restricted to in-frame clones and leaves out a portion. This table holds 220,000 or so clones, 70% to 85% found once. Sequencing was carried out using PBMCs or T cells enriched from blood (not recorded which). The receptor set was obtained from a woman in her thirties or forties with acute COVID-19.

CDR3 residues: CSARQGAYTQYF. DNA for the CDR3: TGCAGCGCCAGACAGGGCGCTTATACGCAGTATTTT. The chain joins TRBV29-1 to TRBJ2-3; 7 positions match TRBD1. The V gene's germline CDR1 is SQVTM and CDR2 ANQGSEA. The CDR3 spans 12 residues. V lost 7 bases, J lost 7 bases, and 8 bases stayed unmatched.

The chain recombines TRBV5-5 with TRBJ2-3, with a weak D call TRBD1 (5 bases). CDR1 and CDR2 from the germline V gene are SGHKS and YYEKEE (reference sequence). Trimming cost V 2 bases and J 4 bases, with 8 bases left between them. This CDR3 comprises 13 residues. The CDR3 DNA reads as TGTGCCAGCAGCTTCCAGGGCGCAGATACGCAGTATTTT. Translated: CASSFQGADTQYF.

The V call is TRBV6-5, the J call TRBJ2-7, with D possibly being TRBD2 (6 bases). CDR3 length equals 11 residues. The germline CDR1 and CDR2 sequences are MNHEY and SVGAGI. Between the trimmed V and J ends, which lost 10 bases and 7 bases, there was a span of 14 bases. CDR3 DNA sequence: TGTGCCACCGGGAGAAGGGGTGAGCAGTACTTC. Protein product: CATGRRGEQYF.

CDR3: CASSGLQGPAGELFF. The CDR3 DNA is TGTGCCAGCAGCGGGCTACAGGGACCGGCGGGGGAGCTGTTTTTT. The rearrangement joins TRBV9 to TRBJ2-2, with D tentatively TRBD1 (6 bases). Looked up from germline, CDR1 is SGDLS and CDR2 is YYNGEE. V lost 3 bases, J lost 8 bases, and 17 bases lay in between. The CDR3 is made up of 15 amino acids.

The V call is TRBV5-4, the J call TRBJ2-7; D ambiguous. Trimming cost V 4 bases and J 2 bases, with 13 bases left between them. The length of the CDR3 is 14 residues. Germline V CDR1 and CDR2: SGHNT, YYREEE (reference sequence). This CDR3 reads CASSPGGTAYEQYF. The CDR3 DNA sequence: TGTGCCAGCAGCCCCGGCGGCACCGCCTACGAGCAGTACTTC.

This CDR3 reads CASSIKWGGVETQYF. The CDR3 DNA is TGTGCCAGCAGTATTAAGTGGGGGGGCGTGGAGACCCAGTACTTC. The V and J genes are TRBV27 and TRBJ2-5, with D maybe TRBD2 (7 bases). The CDR3 is 15 residues long. Germline V gives CDR1 MNHEY, CDR2 SMNVEV (reference sequence). V was shortened by 5 bases and J by 5 bases, with 18 bases between the two germline ends.

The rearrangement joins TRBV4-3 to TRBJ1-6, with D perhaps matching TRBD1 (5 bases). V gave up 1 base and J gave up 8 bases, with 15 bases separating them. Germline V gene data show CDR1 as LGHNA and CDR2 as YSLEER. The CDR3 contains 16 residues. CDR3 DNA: TGCGCCAGCAGCCAAGCCAGGGCGTCCCAATATTCACCCCTCCACTTT. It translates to CASSQARASQYSPLHF.

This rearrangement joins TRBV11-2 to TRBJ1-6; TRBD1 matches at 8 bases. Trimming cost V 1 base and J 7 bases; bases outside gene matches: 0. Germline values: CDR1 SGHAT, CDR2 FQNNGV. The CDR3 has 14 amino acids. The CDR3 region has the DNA TGTGCCAGCAGCTTAGGGACAGGGAATTCACCCCTCCACTTT. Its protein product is CASSLGTGNSPLHF. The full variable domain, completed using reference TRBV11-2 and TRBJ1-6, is EAGVAQSPRYKIIEKRQSVAFWCNPISGHATLYWYQQILGQGPKLLIQFQNNGVVDDSQLPKDRFSAERLKGVDSTLKIQPAKLEDSAVYLCASSLGTGNSPLHFGNGTRLTVT.

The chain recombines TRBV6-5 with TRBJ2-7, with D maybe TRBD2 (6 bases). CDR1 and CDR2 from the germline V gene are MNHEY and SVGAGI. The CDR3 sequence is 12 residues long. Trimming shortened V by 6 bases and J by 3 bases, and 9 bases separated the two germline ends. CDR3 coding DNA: TGTGCCAGCAGGGACTATGTCTACGAGCAGTACTTC. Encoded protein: CASRDYVYEQYF.

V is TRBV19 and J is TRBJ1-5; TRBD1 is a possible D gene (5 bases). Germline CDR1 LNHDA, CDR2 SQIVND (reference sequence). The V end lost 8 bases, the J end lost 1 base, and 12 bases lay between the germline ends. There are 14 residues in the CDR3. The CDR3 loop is CASGARQSNQPQHF. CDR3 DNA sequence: TGTGCCAGTGGTGCCCGACAGAGCAATCAGCCCCAGCATTTT.

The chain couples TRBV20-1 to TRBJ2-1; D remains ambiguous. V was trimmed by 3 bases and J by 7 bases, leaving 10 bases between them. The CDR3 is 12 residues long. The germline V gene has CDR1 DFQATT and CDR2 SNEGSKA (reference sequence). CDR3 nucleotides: TGCAGTGCTAGTTTGGGCCATAATGAGCAGTTCTTC. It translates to CSASLGHNEQFF.

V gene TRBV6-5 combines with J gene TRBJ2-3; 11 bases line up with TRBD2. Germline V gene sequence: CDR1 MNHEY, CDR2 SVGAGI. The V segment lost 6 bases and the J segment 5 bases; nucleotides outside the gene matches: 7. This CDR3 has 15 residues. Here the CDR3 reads CASRVSGGAGDTQYF. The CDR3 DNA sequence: TGTGCCAGCAGGGTTAGCGGGGGGGCCGGAGATACGCAGTATTTT.

CDR3 DNA sequence: TGTGCCAGCAGCCAAGACGGTAGCGGGAGGGCCGAGACCCAGTACTTC. It translates to CASSQDGSGRAETQYF. The genes are TRBV3-1 (or the pseudogene TRBV3-2) and TRBJ2-5; 11 positions match TRBD2. CDR1 is LGHDT and CDR2 is YNNKEL in the germline V gene (reference sequence). V shed 0 bases and J 5 bases; nucleotides not matched to a gene: 5. The CDR3 spans 16 residues.

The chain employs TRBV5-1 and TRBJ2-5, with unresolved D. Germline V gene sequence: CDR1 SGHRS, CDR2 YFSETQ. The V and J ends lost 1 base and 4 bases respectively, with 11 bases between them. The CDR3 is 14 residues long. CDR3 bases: TGCGCCAGCAGCTTGAATTTAGCCGGAGAGACCCAGTACTTC. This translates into CASSLNLAGETQYF.

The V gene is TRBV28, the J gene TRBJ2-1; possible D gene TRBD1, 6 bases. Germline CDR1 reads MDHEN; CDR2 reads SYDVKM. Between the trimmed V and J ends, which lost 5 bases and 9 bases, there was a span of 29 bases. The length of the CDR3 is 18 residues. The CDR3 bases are TGTGCCAGCAGTCTCGCCAGGGGACCGGGCCCTCCGAGGAGTGAGCAGTTCTTC. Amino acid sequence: CASSLARGPGPPRSEQFF.

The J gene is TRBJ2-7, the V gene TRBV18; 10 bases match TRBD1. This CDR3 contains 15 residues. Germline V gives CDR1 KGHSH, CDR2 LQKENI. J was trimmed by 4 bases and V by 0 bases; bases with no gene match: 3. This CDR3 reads CASSPPGTGVYEQYF. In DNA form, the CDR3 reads TGTGCCAGCTCACCACCTGGGACAGGGGTTTACGAGCAGTACTTC.

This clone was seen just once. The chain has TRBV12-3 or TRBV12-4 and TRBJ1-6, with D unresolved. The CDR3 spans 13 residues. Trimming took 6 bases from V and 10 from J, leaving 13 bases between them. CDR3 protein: CASRRVGDSPLHF. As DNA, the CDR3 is TGTGCCAGCAGGAGAGTAGGAGACTCACCCCTCCACTTT.

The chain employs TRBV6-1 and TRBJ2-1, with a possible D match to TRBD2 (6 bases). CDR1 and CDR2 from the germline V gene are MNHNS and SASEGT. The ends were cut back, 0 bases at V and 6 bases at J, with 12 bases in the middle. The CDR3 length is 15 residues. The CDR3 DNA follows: TGTGCCAGCAGTGAAGCGCGGGGCGCCGGCAATGAGCAGTTCTTC. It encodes CASSEARGAGNEQFF.

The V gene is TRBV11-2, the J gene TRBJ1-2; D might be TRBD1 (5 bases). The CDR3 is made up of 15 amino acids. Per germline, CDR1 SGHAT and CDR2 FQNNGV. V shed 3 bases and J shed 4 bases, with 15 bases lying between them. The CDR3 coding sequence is TGTGCCAGCAGCTTGGCGGGGGGAAGGATCTATGGCTACACCTTC. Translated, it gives CASSLAGGRIYGYTF.

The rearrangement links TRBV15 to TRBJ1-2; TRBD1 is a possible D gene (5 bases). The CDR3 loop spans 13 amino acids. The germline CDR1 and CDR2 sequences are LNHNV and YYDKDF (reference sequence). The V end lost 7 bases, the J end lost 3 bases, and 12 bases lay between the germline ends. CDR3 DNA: TGTGCCACCACGGGGGGTATGGACTATGGCTACACCTTC. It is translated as CATTGGMDYGYTF.

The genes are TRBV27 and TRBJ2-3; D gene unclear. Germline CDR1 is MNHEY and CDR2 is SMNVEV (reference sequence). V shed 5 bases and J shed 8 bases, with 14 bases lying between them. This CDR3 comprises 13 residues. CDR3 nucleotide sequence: TGTGCCAGCAGTCCACCCCCTTTCGGTACGCAGTATTTT. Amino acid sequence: CASSPPPFGTQYF.

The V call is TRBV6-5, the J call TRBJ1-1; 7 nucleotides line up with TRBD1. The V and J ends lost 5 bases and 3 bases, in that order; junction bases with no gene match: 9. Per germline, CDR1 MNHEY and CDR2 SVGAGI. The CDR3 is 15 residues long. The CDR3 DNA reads TGTGCCAGCAGTCGTTCTCAGGGGGGCGACACTGAAGCTTTCTTT. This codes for CASSRSQGGDTEAFF.

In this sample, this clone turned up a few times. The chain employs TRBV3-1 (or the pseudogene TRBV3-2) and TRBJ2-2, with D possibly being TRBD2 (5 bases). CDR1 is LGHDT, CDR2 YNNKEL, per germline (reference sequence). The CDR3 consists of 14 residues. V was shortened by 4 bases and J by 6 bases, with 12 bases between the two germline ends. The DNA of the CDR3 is TGTGCCAGCAGCCGAAGCCGGGGATCCGGGGAGCTGTTTTTT. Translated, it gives CASSRSRGSGELFF.